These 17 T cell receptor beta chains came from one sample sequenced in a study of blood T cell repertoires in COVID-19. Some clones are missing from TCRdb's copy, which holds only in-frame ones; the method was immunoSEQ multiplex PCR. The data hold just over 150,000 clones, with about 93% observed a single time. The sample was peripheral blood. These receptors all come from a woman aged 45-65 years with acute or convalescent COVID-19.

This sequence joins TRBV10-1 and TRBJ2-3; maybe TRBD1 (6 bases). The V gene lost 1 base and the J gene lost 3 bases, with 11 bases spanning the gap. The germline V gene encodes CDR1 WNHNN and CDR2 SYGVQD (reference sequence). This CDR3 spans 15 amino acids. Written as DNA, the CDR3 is TGCGCCAGCAGTGAGTACGGCAGGGGAACAGATACGCAGTATTTT. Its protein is CASSEYGRGTDTQYF.

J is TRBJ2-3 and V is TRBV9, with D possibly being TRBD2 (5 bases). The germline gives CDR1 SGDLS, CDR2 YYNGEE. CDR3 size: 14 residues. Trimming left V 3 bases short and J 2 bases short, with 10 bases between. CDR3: CASSGGPTTDTQYF. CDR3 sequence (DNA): TGTGCCAGCAGCGGAGGGCCGACCACAGATACGCAGTATTTT.

The DNA for the CDR3 is TGTGCCAGCAGCCGAGCCGGGACAAGTTATGGCTACACCTTC. Translating it yields CASSRAGTSYGYTF. The V call is TRBV3-1 (or the pseudogene TRBV3-2), the J call TRBJ1-2, with a weak D call TRBD1 (6 bases). The CDR3 length is 14 residues. Germline CDR1 reads LGHDT; CDR2 reads YNNKEL (reference sequence). The V end lost 4 bases, the J end lost 5 bases, and 14 bases lay between the germline ends.

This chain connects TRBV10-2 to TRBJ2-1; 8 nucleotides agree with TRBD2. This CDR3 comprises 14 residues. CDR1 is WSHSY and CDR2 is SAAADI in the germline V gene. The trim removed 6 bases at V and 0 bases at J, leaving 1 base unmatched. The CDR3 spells CASSAGGSYNEQFF. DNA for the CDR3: TGCGCCAGCAGCGCGGGGGGCTCCTACAATGAGCAGTTCTTC.

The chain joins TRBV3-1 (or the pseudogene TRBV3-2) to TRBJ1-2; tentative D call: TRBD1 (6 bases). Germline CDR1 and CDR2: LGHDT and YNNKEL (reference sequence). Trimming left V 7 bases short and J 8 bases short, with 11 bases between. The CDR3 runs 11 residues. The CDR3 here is CASMGAGGYTF. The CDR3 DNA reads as TGTGCCAGCATGGGGGCCGGCGGCTACACCTTC.

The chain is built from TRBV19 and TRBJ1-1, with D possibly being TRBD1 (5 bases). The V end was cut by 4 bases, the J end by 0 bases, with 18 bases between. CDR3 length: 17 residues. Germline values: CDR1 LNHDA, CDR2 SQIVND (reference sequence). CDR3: CASSTTPGLSMNTEAFF. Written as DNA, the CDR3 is TGTGCCAGTAGTACAACACCGGGACTTTCCATGAACACTGAAGCTTTCTTT.

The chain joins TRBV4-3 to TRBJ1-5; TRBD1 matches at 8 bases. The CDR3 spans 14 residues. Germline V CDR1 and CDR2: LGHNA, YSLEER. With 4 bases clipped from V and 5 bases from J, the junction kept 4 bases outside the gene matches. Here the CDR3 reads CASSLRQGYQPQHF. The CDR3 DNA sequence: TGCGCCAGCAGCCTCCGACAGGGGTATCAGCCCCAGCATTTT.

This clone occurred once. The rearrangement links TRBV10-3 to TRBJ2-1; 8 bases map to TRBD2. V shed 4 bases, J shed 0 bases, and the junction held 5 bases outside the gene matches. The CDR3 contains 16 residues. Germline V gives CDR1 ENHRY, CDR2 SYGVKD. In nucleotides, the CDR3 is TGTGCCATCAGTGCGAGCGGGACTAGCTCCTACAATGAGCAGTTCTTC. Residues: CAISASGTSSYNEQFF.

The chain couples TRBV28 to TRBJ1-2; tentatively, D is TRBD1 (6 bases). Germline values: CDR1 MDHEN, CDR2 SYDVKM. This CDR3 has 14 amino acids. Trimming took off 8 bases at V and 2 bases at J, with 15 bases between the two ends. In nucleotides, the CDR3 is TGTGCCAGCGCCCTGGACAGACCAAACTATGGCTACACCTTC. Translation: CASALDRPNYGYTF.

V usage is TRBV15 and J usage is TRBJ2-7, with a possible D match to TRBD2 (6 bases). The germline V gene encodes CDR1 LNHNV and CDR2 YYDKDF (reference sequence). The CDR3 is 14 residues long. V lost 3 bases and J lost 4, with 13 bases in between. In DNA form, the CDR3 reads TGTGCCACCAGCAGCGGGGGATCAATGTACGAGCAGTACTTC. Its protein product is CATSSGGSMYEQYF.

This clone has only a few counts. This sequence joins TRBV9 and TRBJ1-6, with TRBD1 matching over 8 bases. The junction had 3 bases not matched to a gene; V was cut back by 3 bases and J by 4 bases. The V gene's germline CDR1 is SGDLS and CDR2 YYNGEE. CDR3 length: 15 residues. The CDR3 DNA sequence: TGTGCCAGCAGCGGACAGGGGTCTTATAATTCACCCCTCCACTTT. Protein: CASSGQGSYNSPLHF.

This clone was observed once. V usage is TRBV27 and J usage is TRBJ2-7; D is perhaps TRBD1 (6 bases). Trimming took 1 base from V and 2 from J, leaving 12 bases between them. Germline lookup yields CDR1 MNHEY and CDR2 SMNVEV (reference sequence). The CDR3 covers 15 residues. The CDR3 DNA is TGTGCCAGCAGTTTATTCCCGGGACAAACCTACGAGCAGTACTTC. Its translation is CASSLFPGQTYEQYF.

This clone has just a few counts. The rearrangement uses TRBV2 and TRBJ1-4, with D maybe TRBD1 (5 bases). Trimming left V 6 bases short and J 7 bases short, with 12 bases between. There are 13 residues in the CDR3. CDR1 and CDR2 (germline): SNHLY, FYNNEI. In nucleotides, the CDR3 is TGTGCCAGCAGAAGCAGGGAGGCTGAAAAACTGTTTTTT. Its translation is CASRSREAEKLFF.

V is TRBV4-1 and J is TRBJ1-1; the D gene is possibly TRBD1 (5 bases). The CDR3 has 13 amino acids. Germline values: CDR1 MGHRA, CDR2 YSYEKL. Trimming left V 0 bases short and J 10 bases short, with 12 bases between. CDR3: CASSQDRVGGAFF. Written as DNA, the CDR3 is TGCGCCAGCAGCCAAGATCGAGTCGGGGGAGCTTTCTTT.

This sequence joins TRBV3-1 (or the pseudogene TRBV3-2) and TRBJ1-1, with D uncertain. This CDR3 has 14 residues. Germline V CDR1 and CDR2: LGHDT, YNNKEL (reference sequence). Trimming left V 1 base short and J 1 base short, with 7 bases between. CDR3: CASSQGIANTEAFF. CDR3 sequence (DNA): TGTGCCAGCAGCCAAGGAATAGCGAACACTGAAGCTTTCTTT.

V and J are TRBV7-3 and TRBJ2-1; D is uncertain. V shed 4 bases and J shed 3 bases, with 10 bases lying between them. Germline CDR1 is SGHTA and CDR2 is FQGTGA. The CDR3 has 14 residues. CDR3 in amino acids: CASSSTGDYNEQFF. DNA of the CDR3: TGTGCCAGCAGCTCCACCGGAGACTACAATGAGCAGTTCTTC. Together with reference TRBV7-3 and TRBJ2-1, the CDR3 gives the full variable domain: GAGVSQTPSNKVTEKGKYVELRCDPISGHTALYWYRQSLGQGPEFLIYFQGTGAADDSGLPNDRFFAVRPEGSVSTLKIQRTERGDSAVYLCASSSTGDYNEQFFGPGTRLTVL.

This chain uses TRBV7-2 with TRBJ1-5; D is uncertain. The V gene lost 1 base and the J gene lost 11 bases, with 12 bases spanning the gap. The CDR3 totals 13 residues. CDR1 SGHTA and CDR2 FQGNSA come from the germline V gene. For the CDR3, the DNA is TGTGCCAGCAGCTTAGAATACCGAGGAACCCAGCATTTT. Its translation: CASSLEYRGTQHF.